This T cell receptor (beta chain) derives from a study of shared clonotypes between healthy human individuals. It was roughly 190 ng DNA, 25,000 to 35,000 T cell genomes, that sorted-subset replicate PCRs used. Here immunoSEQ multiplex PCR was the method, and the copy in TCRdb shows in-frame clones only, minus some. The sample has under 2,000,000 clones; about 95% are singletons. Trimming took 5 bases from V and 4 from J, leaving 15 bases between them. Germline CDR1 and CDR2: MDHEN and SYDVKM. The CDR3 is 16 amino acids. The naive CD8 subset, CD45RO-negative cells positively selected for CCR7, excluded terminally differentiated effector memory CD45RA+ cells.

This TCR came from a man younger than 35 in good health. The specimen sequenced was naive CD8+ T cells sorted from blood. The chain recombines TRBV28 with TRBJ2-6; the D gene is possibly TRBD2 (5 bases). CDR3: CASSPGLTDGANVLTF. In DNA, the CDR3 is TGTGCCAGCAGTCCCGGACTCACCGACGGGGCCAACGTCCTGACTTTC.